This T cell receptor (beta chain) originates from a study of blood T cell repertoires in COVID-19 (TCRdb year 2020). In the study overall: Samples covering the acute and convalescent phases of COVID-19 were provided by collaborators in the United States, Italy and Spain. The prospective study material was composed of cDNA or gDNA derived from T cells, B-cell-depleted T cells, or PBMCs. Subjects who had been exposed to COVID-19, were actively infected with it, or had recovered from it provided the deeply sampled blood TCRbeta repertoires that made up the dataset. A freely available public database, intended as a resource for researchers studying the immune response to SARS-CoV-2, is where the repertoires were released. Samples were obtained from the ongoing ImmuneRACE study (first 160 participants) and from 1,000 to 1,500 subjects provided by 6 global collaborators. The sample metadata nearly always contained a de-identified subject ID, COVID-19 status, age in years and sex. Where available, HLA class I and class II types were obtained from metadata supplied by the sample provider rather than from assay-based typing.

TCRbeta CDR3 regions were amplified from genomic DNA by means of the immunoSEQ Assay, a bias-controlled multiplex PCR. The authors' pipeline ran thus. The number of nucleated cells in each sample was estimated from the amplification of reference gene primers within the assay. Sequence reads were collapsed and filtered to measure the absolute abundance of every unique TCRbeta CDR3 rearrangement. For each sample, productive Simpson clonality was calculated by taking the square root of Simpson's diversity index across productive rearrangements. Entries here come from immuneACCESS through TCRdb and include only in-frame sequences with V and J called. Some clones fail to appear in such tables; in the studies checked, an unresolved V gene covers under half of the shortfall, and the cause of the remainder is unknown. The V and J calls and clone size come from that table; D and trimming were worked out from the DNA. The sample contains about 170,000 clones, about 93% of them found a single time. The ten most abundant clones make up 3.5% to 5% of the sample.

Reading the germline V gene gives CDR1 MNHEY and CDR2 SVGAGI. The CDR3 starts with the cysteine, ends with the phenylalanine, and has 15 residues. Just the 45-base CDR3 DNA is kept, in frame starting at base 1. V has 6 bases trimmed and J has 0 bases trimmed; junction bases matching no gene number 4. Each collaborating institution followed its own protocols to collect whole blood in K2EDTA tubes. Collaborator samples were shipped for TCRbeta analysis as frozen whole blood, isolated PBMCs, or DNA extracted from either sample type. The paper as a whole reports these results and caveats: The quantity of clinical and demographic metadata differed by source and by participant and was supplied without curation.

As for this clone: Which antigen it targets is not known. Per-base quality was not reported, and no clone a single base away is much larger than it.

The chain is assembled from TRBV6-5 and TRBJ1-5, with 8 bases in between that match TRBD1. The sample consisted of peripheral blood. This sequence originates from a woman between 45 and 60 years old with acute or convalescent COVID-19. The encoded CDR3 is CASSWTGNSNQPQHF. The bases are TGTGCCAGCAGCTGGACAGGGAATAGCAATCAGCCCCAGCATTTT.